This T cell receptor (beta chain) is drawn from a study of naive and memory T cell subsets. Findings and limits, study-wide: Activation and differentiation may alter RNA-based TCR counts. Possibly reflecting memory cells re-expressing CD45RA, a few larger clonotypes occurred in naive repertoires, especially CD8.

CDR1 is SGHDT, CDR2 YYEEEE, per germline. This CDR3 has 16 amino acids. V dropped 1 base and J dropped 4; count of bases not matched to a gene: 10. This clonotype was recorded many times. Its antigen is currently unknown. Two oligonucleotides, mixed equimolar, formed the beta constant-region primer covering TRBC1 and TRBC2. Nested alpha and beta constant-region primers with the SP2 primer drove four PCR rounds on ligated cDNA. An oligonucleotide with the SP2 primer and a 12-nucleotide UMI was ligated to the cDNA 3' end. Each CDR3 protein is one row after TCRdb ran MiXCR on the UMI-ligation and nested PCR reads. The sample yields 150,000 or so distinct CDR3 sequences, about 23% seen once.

This TCR came from a human donor in good health. Source material: naive CD4+ T cells from blood. The chain joins TRBV5-6 to TRBJ2-7; 8 nucleotides align to TRBD2. CDR3 sequence: CASSLRGGYKEYEQYF. DNA for the CDR3: TGTGCCAGCAGCTTGCGCGGGGGGTACAAGGAATACGAGCAGTACTTC.